This TCR beta chain was profiled in a study of blood T cell repertoires in COVID-19. Overall study context: The United States, Italy and Spain supplied acute and convalescent COVID-19 samples.

TCRdb's copy holds only in-frame clones and misses some; the assay was immunoSEQ multiplex PCR. The profile shows under 150,000 clones, roughly 80% of them singletons. V was cut by 3 bases and J by 3 bases, with 23 bases left in between. CDR3 length: 18 residues. The J gene is TRBJ1-2, the V gene TRBV23-1, with TRBD1 as a possible D gene (6 bases). TRBV23-1 belongs to the ORF category, with a function that is uncertain. Sequenced input: peripheral blood. The receptor's source is a woman of 80 years or more with acute or convalescent COVID-19. The CDR3 reads CASSHPPEMTGPYYGYTF. For the CDR3, the DNA is TGCGCCAGCAGTCACCCGCCCGAGATGACAGGACCATACTATGGCTACACCTTC.